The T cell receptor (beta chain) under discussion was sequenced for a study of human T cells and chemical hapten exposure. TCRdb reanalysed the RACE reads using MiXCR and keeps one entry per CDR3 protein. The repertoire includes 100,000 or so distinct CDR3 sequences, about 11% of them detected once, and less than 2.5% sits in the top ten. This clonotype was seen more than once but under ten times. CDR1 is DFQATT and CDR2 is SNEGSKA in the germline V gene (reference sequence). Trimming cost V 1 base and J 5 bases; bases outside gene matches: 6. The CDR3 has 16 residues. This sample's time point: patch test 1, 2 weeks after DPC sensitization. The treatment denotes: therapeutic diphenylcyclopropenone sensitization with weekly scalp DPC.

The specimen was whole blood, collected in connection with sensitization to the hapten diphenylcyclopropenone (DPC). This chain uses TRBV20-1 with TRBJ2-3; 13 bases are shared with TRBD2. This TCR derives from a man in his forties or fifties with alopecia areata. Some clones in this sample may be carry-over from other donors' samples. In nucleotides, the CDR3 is TGCAGTGCTAGAGGGCCTAGGACTAGCGGGAGAGATACGCAGTATTTT. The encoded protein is CSARGPRTSGRDTQYF.